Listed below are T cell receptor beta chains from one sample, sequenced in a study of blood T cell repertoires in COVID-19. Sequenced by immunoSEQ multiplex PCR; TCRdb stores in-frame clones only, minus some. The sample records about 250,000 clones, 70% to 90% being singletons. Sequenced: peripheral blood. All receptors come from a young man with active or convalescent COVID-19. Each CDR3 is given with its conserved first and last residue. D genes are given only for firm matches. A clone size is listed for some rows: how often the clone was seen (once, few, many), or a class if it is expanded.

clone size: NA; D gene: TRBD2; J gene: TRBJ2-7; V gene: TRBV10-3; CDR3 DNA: TGTGCCATCAGTGACAGACTAGCGGGGGCCTACGAGCAGTACTTC; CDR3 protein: CAISDRLAGAYEQYF
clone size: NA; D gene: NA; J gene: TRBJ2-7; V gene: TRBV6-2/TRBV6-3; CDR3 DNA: TGTGCCAGCAGTCATGACAGCTCCTACGAGCAGTACTTC; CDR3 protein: CASSHDSSYEQYF
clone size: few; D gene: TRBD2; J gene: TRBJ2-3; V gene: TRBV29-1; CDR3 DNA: TGCAGCGTCGAAGGAGGGCGGGAGGCAGATACGCAGTATTTT; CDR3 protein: CSVEGGREADTQYF
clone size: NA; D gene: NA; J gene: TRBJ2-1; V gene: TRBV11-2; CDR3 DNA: TGTGCCAGCAGCTTAGGGTCTACGGTGAATGAGCAGTTCTTC; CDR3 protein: CASSLGSTVNEQFF
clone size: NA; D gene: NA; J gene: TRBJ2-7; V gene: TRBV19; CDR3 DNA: TGTGCCAGTAGTATAGACGGGGACTACGAGCAGTACTTC; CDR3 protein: CASSIDGDYEQYF
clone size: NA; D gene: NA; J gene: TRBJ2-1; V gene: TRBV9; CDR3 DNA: TGTGCCAGCAGCGTTGGGCCGAGCTCCTACAATGAGCAGTTCTTC; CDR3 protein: CASSVGPSSYNEQFF
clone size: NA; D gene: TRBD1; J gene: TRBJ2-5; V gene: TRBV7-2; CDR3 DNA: TGTGCCAGCAGCCCCTGGACAGGGTCGGGAGAGACCCAGTACTTC; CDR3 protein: CASSPWTGSGETQYF
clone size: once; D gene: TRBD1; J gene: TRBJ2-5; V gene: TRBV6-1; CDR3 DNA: TGTGCCAGCAGACAGGGGGCTAAACAAGAGACCCAGTACTTC; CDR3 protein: CASRQGAKQETQYF
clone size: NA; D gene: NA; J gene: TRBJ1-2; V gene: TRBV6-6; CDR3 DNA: TGTGCCAGCAGACACGGCGGGGATGGTGGCTACACCTTC; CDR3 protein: CASRHGGDGGYTF
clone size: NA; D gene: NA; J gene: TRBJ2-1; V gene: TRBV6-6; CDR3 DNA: TGTGCCACGGCGGCGGGGAGGTATGAGCAGTTCTTC; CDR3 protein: CATAAGRYEQFF
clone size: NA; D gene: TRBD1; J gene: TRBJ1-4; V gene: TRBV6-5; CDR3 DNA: TGTGCCAGCAGTACAGGGGGGGTTATTGAAAAACTGTTTTTT; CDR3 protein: CASSTGGVIEKLFF
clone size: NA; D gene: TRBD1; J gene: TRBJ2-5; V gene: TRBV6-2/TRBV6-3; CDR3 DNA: TGTGCCAGCAGTTACTCCCGGGACAGCGCTGAAGAGACCCAGTACTTC; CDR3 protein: CASSYSRDSAEETQYF
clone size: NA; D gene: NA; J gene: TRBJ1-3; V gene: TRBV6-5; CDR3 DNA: TGTGCCAGTCTGGGACTCTCTGGAAACACCATATATTTT; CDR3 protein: CASLGLSGNTIYF
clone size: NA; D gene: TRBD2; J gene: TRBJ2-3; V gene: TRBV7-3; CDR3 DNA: TGTGCCAGCAGCTTAGCGGGAGGGAGAGATACGCAGTATTTT; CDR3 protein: CASSLAGGRDTQYF
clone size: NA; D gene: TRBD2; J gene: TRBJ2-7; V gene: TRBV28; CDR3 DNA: TGTGCCAGCCGGCTAGCGGGAGTGGGGGGGGCCTACGAGCAGTACTTC; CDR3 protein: CASRLAGVGGAYEQYF
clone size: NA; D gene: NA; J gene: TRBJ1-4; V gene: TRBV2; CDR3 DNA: TGTGCCAGCAGTGACACAGTTGAAAAACTGTTTTTT; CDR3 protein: CASSDTVEKLFF
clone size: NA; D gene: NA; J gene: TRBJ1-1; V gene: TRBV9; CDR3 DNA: TGTGCCAGCAGCGTAGATAGCACTGAAGCTTTCTTT; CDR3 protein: CASSVDSTEAFF
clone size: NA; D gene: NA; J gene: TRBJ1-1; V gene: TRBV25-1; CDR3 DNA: TGTGCCAGCAGTCACGGGGTACCCACTGAAGCTTTCTTT; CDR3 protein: CASSHGVPTEAFF
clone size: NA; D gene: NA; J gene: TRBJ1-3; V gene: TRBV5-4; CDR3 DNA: TGTGCCAGCAGCTTGGCAGGGGCCGGAAACACCATATATTTT; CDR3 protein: CASSLAGAGNTIYF
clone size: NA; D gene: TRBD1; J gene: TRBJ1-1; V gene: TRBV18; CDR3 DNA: TGTGCCAGCTCACCAAGGACAGGGGGGAACACTGAAGCTTTCTTT; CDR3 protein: CASSPRTGGNTEAFF
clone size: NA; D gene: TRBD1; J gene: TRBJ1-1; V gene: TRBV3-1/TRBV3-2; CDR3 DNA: TGTGCCAGCAGCCTGAAAGGACAGGGTGAAGCTTTCTTT; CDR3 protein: CASSLKGQGEAFF
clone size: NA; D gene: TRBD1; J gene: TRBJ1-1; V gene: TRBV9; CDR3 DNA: TGTGCCAGCAGCGCCCGGACAGGGAGAGGCACTGAAGCTTTCTTT; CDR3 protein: CASSARTGRGTEAFF
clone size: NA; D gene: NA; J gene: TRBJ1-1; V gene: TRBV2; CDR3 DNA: TGTGCCAGCAGCCCTTACAGGGCGCAAGCTTTCTTT; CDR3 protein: CASSPYRAQAFF
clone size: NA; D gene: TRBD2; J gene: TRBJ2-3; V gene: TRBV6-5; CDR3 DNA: TGTGCCACCCGGATAGCGGGGGGGCCCACAGATACGCAGTATTTT; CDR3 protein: CATRIAGGPTDTQYF
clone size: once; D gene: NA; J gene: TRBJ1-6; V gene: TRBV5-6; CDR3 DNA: TGTGCCAGCAGCTTGCCAGGGAATTCACCCCTCCACTTT; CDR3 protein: CASSLPGNSPLHF
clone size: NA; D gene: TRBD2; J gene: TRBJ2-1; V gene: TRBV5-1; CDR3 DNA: TGCGCCAGCAGCTTGGTTACGGGAGGGCCGAATGAGCAGTTCTTC; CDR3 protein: CASSLVTGGPNEQFF
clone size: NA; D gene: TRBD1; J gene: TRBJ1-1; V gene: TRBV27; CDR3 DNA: TGTGCCAGCAGACCGGGACAGGGGACGAACACTGAAGCTTTCTTT; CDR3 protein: CASRPGQGTNTEAFF
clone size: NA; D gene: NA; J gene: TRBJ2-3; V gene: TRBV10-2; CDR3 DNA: TGCGCCAGCAGTATAGGACAACGCACAGATACGCAGTATTTT; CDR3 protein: CASSIGQRTDTQYF
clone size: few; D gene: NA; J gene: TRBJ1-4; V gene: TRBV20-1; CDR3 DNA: TGCAGTGCTAGTTCTCTGGGGGCGACGGGAAGATCGCCGGTCTTTGGTGAAAAACTGTTTTTT; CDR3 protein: CSASSLGATGRSPVFGEKLFF
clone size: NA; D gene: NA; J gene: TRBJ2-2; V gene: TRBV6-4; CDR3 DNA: TGTGCCAGCAGTGGGACAAACACCGGGGAGCTGTTTTTT; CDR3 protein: CASSGTNTGELFF
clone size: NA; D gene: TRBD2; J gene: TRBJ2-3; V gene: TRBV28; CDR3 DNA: TGTGCCAGCAGTTACCGACGACTAGCGGGAGGGCCTACGCAGTATTTT; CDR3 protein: CASSYRRLAGGPTQYF